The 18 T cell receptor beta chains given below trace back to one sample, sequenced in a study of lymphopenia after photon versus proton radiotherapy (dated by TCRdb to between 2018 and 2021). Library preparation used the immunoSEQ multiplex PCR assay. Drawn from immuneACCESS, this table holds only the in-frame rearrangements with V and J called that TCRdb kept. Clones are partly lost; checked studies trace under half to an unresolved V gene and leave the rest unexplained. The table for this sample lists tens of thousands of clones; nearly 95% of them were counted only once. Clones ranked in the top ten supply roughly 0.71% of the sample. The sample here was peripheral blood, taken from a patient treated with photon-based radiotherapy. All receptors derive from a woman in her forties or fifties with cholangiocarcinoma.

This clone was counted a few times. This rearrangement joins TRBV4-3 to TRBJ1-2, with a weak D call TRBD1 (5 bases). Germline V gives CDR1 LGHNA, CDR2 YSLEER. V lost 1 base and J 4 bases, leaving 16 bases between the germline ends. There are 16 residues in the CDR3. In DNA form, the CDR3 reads TGCGCCAGCAGCCAAGTCGAGGGGTCCGGGAGCTATGGCTACACCTTC. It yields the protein CASSQVEGSGSYGYTF.

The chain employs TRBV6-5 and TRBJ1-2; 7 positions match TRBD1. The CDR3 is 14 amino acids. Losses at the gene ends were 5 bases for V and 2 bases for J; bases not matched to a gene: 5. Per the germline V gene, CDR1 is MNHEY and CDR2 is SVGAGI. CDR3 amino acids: CASSPGDSNYGYTF. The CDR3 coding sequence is TGTGCCAGCAGTCCAGGGGACAGCAACTATGGCTACACCTTC.

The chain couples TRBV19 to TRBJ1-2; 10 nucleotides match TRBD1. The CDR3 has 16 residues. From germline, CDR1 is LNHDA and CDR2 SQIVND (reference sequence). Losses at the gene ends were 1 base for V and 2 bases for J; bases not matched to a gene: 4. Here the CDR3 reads CASSIAPGQGNYGYTF. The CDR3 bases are TGTGCCAGTAGTATAGCCCCGGGACAGGGGAACTATGGCTACACCTTC.

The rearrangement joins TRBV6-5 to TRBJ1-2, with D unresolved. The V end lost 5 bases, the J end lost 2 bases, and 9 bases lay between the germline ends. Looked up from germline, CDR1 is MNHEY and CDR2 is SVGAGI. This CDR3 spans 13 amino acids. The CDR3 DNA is TGTGCCAGCAGTCTTACTCGAAACTATGGCTACACCTTC. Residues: CASSLTRNYGYTF.

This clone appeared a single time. The CDR3, as DNA: TGTGCCATCAGTTGGGACAGGGGCCACCCCTACGAGCAGTACTTC. Translating gives CAISWDRGHPYEQYF. This chain uses TRBV10-3 with TRBJ2-7, with 10 bases aligning to TRBD1. CDR1 and CDR2 from the germline V gene are ENHRY and SYGVKD. The ends lost 5 bases at V and 2 bases at J; junction bases unmatched: 6. The CDR3 runs 15 residues.

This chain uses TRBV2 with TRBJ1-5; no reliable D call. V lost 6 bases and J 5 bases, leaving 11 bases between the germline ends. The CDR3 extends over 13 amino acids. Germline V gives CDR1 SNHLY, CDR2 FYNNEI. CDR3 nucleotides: TGTGCCAGCAGGGACCCTCCCGATCAGCCCCAGCATTTT. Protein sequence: CASRDPPDQPQHF.

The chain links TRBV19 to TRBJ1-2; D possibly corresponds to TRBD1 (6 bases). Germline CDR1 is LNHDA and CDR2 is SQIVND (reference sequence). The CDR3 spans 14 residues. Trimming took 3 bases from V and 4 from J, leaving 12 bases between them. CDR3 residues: CASSMEGTSYGYTF. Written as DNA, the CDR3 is TGTGCCAGTAGTATGGAAGGGACAAGCTATGGCTACACCTTC.

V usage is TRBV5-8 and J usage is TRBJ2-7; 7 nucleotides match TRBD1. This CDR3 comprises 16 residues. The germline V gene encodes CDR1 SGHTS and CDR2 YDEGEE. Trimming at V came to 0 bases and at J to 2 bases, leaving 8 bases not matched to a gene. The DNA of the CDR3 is TGTGCCAGCAGCTTGGCGACAGGGTTTGAAACCTACGAGCAGTACTTC. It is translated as CASSLATGFETYEQYF.

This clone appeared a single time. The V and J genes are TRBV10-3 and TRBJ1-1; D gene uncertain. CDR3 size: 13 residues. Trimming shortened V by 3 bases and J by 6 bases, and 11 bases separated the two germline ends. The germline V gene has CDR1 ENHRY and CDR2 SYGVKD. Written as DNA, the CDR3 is TGTGCCATCAGTGAACGGCAGGAGGCTGAAGCTTTCTTT. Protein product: CAISERQEAEAFF.

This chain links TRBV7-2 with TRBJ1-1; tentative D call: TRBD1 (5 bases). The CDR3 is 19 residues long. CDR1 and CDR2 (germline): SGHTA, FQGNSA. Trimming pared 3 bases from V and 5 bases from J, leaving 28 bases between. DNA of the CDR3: TGTGCCAGCAGCTTCTTCCCGGGACCGGAGCAAAGCAGAAGGACTGAAGCTTTCTTT. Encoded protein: CASSFFPGPEQSRRTEAFF.

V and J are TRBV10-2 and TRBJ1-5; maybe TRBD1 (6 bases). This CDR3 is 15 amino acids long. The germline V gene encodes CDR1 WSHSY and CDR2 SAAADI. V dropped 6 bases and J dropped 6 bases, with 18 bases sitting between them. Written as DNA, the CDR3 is TGCGCCAGCAGCCATGGCGTGACAGGATCTCAGCCCCAGCATTTT. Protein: CASSHGVTGSQPQHF.

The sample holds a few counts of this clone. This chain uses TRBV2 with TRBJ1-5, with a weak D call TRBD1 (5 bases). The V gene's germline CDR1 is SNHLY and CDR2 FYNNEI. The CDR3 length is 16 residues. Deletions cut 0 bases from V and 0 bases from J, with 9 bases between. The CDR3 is CASSEAGLYSNQPQHF. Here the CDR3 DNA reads TGTGCCAGCAGTGAAGCGGGACTCTATAGCAATCAGCCCCAGCATTTT.

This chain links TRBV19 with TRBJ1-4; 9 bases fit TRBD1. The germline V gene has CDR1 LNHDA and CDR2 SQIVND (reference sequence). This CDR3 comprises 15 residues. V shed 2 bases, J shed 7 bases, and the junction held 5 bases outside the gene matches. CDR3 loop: CASSISDRGVEKLFF. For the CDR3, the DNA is TGTGCCAGTAGTATATCGGACAGGGGAGTTGAAAAACTGTTTTTT.

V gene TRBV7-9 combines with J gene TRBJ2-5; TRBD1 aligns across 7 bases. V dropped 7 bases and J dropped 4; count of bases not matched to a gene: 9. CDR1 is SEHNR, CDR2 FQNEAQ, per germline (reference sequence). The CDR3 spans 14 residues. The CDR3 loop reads CASTKGDRRETQYF. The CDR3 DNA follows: TGTGCCAGCACCAAGGGGGACAGACGAGAGACCCAGTACTTC.

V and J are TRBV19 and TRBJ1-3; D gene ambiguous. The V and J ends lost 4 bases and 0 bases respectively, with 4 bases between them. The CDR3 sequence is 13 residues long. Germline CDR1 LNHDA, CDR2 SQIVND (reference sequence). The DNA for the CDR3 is TGTGCCAGTAGTAGGGGCTCTGGAAACACCATATATTTT. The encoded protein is CASSRGSGNTIYF.

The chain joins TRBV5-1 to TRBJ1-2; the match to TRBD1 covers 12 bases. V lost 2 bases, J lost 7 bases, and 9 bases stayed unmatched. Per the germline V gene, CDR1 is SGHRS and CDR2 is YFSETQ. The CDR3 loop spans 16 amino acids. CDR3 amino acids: CASSFSVGQGAGGYTF. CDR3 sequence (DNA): TGCGCCAGCAGCTTTTCGGTGGGACAGGGGGCTGGTGGCTACACCTTC.

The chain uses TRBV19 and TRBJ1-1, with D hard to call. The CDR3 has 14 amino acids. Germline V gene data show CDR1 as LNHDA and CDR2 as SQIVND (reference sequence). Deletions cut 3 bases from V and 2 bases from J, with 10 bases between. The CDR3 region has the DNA TGTGCCAGTAGTATGAAGGTCGGAAACACTGAAGCTTTCTTT. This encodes CASSMKVGNTEAFF.

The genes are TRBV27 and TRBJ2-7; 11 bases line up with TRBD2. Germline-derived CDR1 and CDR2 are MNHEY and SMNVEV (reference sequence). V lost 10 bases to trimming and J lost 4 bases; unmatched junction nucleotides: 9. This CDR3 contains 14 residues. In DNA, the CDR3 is TGTGCCACCCGTCTAGCGGGGGGTTTTTACGAGCAGTACTTC. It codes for CATRLAGGFYEQYF.